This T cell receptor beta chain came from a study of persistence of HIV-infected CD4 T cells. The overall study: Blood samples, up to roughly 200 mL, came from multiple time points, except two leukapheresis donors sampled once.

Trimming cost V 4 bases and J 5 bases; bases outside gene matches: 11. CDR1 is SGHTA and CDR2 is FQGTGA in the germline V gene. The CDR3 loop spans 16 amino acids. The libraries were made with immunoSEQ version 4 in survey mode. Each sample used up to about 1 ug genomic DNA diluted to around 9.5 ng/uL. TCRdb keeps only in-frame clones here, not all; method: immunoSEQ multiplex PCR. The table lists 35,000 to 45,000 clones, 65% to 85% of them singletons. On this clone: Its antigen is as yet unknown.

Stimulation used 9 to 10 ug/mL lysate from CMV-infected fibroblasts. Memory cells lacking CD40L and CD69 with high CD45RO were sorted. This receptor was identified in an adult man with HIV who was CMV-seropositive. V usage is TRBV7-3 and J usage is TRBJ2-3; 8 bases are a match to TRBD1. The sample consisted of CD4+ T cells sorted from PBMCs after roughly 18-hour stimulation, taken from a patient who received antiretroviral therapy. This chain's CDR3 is CASSSRPGGFGDTQYF. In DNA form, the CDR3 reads TGTGCCAGCAGCTCCCGCCCAGGGGGCTTTGGAGATACGCAGTATTTT.